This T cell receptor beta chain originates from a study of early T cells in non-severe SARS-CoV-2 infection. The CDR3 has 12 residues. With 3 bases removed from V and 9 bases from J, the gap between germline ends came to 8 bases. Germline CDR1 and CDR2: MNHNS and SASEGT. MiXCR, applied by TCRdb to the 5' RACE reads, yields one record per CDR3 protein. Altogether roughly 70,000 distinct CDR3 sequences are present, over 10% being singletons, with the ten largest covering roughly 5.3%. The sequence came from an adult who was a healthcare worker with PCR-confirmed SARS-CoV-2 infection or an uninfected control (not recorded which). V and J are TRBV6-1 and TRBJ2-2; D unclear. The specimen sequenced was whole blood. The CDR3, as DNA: TGTGCCAGCAGTGATTTTGCCCGGGAGCTGTTTTTT. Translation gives CASSDFARELFF.